Listed below are T cell receptor beta chains from one sample, sequenced in a study of blood T cell repertoires in COVID-19. TCRdb's table, derived via immunoSEQ multiplex PCR, lists solely in-frame clones and lacks some. The profile shows a few hundred thousand clones, 80% to 95% of them singletons. Sequenced: PBMCs or T cells enriched from blood (not recorded which). The receptors derive from a woman in her twenties or thirties who had recovered from COVID-19. The CDR3 runs from the conserved cysteine through the conserved F or W. D genes are given only for firm matches. A clone size is listed for some rows: how often the clone was seen (once, few, many), or a class if it is expanded.

cdr3_nt cdr3_aa clone_size j_call v_call d_call
TGTGCCAGTAGCGGGACAGGGAACACCGGGGAGCTGTTTTTT CASSGTGNTGELFF . TRBJ2-2 TRBV19 TRBD1
TGTGCCAGTGGTCCCAGGAACTATGGCTACACCTTC CASGPRNYGYTF . TRBJ1-2 TRBV19 .
TGTGCCAGTAGTCCGACAGCAGATACGCAGTATTTT CASSPTADTQYF . TRBJ2-3 TRBV19 .
TGTGCCAGCAGCAAACGTTTGGGCAGGGGCGCTCTTCGATCGAACACCGGGGAGCTGTTTTTT CASSKRLGRGALRSNTGELFF . TRBJ2-2 TRBV21-1 .
TGCGCCAGCAGCTTGGCGGACAGGGTCTACAATGAGCAGTTCTTC CASSLADRVYNEQFF . TRBJ2-1 TRBV5-1 TRBD1
TGCGCCAGCAGCCCCGGGACTAGCATGGAGACCCAGTACTTC CASSPGTSMETQYF . TRBJ2-5 TRBV5-1 TRBD2
TGTGCCAGCAGAAGCGGGGACCAGCCCCAGCATTTT CASRSGDQPQHF few TRBJ1-5 TRBV7-2 .
TGTGCCAGCAGCCAGCGCGGGACAGGGGGCTACGAGCAGTACTTC CASSQRGTGGYEQYF . TRBJ2-7 TRBV3-1/TRBV3-2 TRBD1
TGTGCCGCCAACGGACAGGGGGATTACGAGCAGTACTTC CAANGQGDYEQYF . TRBJ2-7 TRBV10-3 TRBD1
TGCGCCAGCAGCGTTGGACAGGGAAGAAACACCATATATTTT CASSVGQGRNTIYF . TRBJ1-3 TRBV5-1 TRBD1
TGTGCCAGCAGTGACCCCAACAGGGGACTCCAGCCCCAGCATTTT CASSDPNRGLQPQHF once TRBJ1-5 TRBV6-4 TRBD1
TGTGCCAGCAGCTTGTCCTGGGCAGGGCTCTCTGGGGCCAACGTCCTGACTTTC CASSLSWAGLSGANVLTF . TRBJ2-6 TRBV5-6 .
TGTGCCAGCAGTCGGGACAGGGGCACCGGGGAGCTGTTTTTT CASSRDRGTGELFF . TRBJ2-2 TRBV7-9 TRBD1
TGCGCCAGCAGCCAAGGAGGGAGGAATTCACCCCTCCACTTT CASSQGGRNSPLHF . TRBJ1-6 TRBV4-3 .
TGTGCCAGCAGCTTGGCCGGCAGGGTTTATGGCTACACCTTC CASSLAGRVYGYTF . TRBJ1-2 TRBV5-4 .